Listed below are T cell receptor beta chains from one sample, sequenced in a study of blood T cells in healthy people across ages. TCRdb recomputed calls from the 5' RACE reads with MiXCR, one row per CDR3 protein. The sample carries about 1.8 million distinct CDR3 sequences, approximately 50% recorded once. Sequencing was performed on blood. These receptors were obtained from a middle-aged woman in good health. Both conserved end residues are part of each CDR3. Fields, in order: clone size, J gene, V gene, D gene, CDR3 DNA, CDR3 protein. A D gene is named only where the DNA matches it firmly. Rows may omit the clone size; those that give it use once, few, many or a size class.

few,TRBJ2-4,TRBV7-2,-,TGTGCCAGCAGCCACGACAGCCTTCTCAAAAACATTCAGTACTTC,CASSHDSLLKNIQYF
-,TRBJ2-6,TRBV9,-,TGTGCCAGCAGCGTAGATGGGTTGAGGGGGGCCAACGTCCTGACTTTC,CASSVDGLRGANVLTF
-,TRBJ1-1,TRBV29-1,-,TGCAGCGTTGATTCGGGACGGGACACTGAAGCTTTCTTT,CSVDSGRDTEAFF
once,TRBJ2-3,TRBV20-1,-,TGCAGTGCGATACTAGGAGATACGCAGTATTTT,CSAILGDTQYF
-,TRBJ2-7,TRBV7-9,-,TGTGCCAGCAGCTTGAAGGGTAGCGCCTACGAGCAGTACTTC,CASSLKGSAYEQYF
-,TRBJ1-2,TRBV20-1,-,TGCAGTGCTAGAGAGGGAGGTGCCTCGGCCTCCTATGGCTACACCTTC,CSAREGGASASYGYTF
-,TRBJ2-1,TRBV5-1,-,TGCGCCAGCAGCTTTTCCTCAGTAGAGCAGTTCTTC,CASSFSSVEQFF
-,TRBJ1-5,TRBV20-1,TRBD1,TGCAGTGCCGAGCGGACAGGGGTTACTCAGCCCCAGCATTTT,CSAERTGVTQPQHF
-,TRBJ2-1,TRBV2,TRBD2,TGTGCCAGCAGTCGGACTAGCGGGGGGGAAAAGAATGAGCAGTTCTTC,CASSRTSGGEKNEQFF
-,TRBJ2-1,TRBV5-1,TRBD1,TGCGCCAGCAGCCAAGGACAGGGTTTCCGCAATGAGCAGTTCTTC,CASSQGQGFRNEQFF
-,TRBJ2-5,TRBV20-1,-,TGCAGTGCTCCGTCCGGCAGGGCCGTGGAAGAGACCCAGTACTTC,CSAPSGRAVEETQYF
-,TRBJ2-1,TRBV29-1,-,TGCAGCGTTCACGGTATCCTCCGGGGCGACAATGAGCAGTTCTTC,CSVHGILRGDNEQFF
few,TRBJ1-1,TRBV20-1,-,TGCAGTGCTAGCCCCACGGGTGTCAGGAACACTGAAGCTTTCTTT,CSASPTGVRNTEAFF
-,TRBJ2-7,TRBV5-1,TRBD2,TGCGCCAGCAGCTTGGATCTGGGGACTAGGGGACTCTACGAGCAGTACTTC,CASSLDLGTRGLYEQYF
-,TRBJ2-3,TRBV4-3,TRBD2,TGCGCCAGCAGCCTGGGGGGGGTGCGGGATACGCAGTATTTT,CASSLGGVRDTQYF
few,TRBJ2-5,TRBV7-2,TRBD1,TGTGCCAGCAGCAAAACAGGGGGGCTCTCAGAGACCCAGTACTTC,CASSKTGGLSETQYF
-,TRBJ2-1,TRBV5-7,TRBD2,TGTGCCAGCAGCCTTCGGGGGGTAGCGGGGTTTTGGGGGCAGTTCTTC,CASSLRGVAGFWGQFF
few,TRBJ2-7,TRBV6-1,-,TGTGCCAGCAGGGAGGGTATGGACAGGCTGAACTCCTACGAGCAGTACTTC,CASREGMDRLNSYEQYF
-,TRBJ2-7,TRBV4-2,TRBD2,TGTGCCAGCAGCCGACTAGCGGGGAGAGAAGATACTGGCTACGAGCAGTACTTC,CASSRLAGREDTGYEQYF
-,TRBJ1-5,TRBV28,-,TGTGCCAGCAGCCCCCAGGGACCTCATCAGCCCCAGCATTTT,CASSPQGPHQPQHF
few,TRBJ2-5,TRBV7-2,-,TGTGCCAGCAGCTTAGGTGGGAACACTCTGATCCGAGAGACCCAGTACTTC,CASSLGGNTLIRETQYF
few,TRBJ2-1,TRBV28,TRBD2,TGTGCCAGCAGTTTATCCGCTAGCGGGGGAGTGTGGTACAATGAGCAGTTCTTC,CASSLSASGGVWYNEQFF
-,TRBJ2-5,TRBV4-3,-,TGCGCCAGCAGCCAAGTGGTGGGGGCCCAAGAGACCCAGTACTTC,CASSQVVGAQETQYF
-,TRBJ2-5,TRBV24-1,-,TGTGCCATCTCGGACGGGGGGACCCAGTACTTC,CAISDGGTQYF
-,TRBJ2-1,TRBV4-3,TRBD2,TGCGCCAGCAGCCAAGAAGTTGTTAGCGGGGGGGCAAGTGAGCAGTTCTTC,CASSQEVVSGGASEQFF
-,TRBJ1-2,TRBV4-3,-,TGCGCCAGCAGCCAAGATCTGGGAGGGGCCTATGGCTACACCTTC,CASSQDLGGAYGYTF
-,TRBJ1-2,TRBV6-2/TRBV6-3,-,TGTGCCAGCGTAACTACAGGACAGCTATATGGCTACACCTTC,CASVTTGQLYGYTF
-,TRBJ1-4,TRBV6-1,-,TGTGCCAGTAGCGGTTCAACTAATGAAAAACTGTTTTTT,CASSGSTNEKLFF
few,TRBJ2-1,TRBV5-1,TRBD1,TGCGCCAGCAGCTTGGAGGGGCAGGGGGCGCGTGAGCAGTTCTTC,CASSLEGQGAREQFF
few,TRBJ1-1,TRBV5-1,TRBD1,TGCGCCAGCTCTCAGTCCGGGACAGGGGTCACTGAAGCTTTCTTT,CASSQSGTGVTEAFF
-,TRBJ2-5,TRBV15,TRBD1,TGTGCCACCAGCAGAGCTGCGGGACAGGGTAAATGGAAGACCCAGTACTTC,CATSRAAGQGKWKTQYF
once,TRBJ2-3,TRBV9,-,TGTGCCAGCAGAAGAGGGGGAGGGCCAGATACGCAGTATTTT,CASRRGGGPDTQYF
-,TRBJ1-4,TRBV6-6,-,TGTGCCAGCAGTTACTCGATTGGGGGAGCTAATGAAAAACTGTTTTTT,CASSYSIGGANEKLFF
few,TRBJ2-1,TRBV7-8,-,TGTGCCAGCAGCTCCCCGGGGGCCAATGAGCAGTTCTTC,CASSSPGANEQFF
-,TRBJ1-2,TRBV25-1,-,TGTGCCAGCAGCTCCGGGCTGACCTATGGCTACACCTTC,CASSSGLTYGYTF
-,TRBJ2-1,TRBV6-2/TRBV6-3,-,TGTGCCAGCAGTTACTTTGGGGGGAGCTCCTACAATGAGCAGTTCTTC,CASSYFGGSSYNEQFF
-,TRBJ1-4,TRBV20-1,-,TGCAGTGCTCCGAAGGGGGCTAATGAAAAACTGTTTTTT,CSAPKGANEKLFF
-,TRBJ2-1,TRBV5-1,-,TGCGCCAGCAGGGGGGTTGGCGGCGTCAATTCCTACAATGAGCAGTTCTTC,CASRGVGGVNSYNEQFF
few,TRBJ1-5,TRBV21-1,-,TGTGCCAGCATTAACATCACGCGGGGTAACAATCAGCCCCAGCATTTT,CASINITRGNNQPQHF
many,TRBJ1-5,TRBV20-1,-,TGCAGTGCTAGAGAAGGTGCGAGGGGGTCTCAGCCCCAGCATTTT,CSAREGARGSQPQHF
few,TRBJ2-3,TRBV29-1,TRBD1,TGCAGTTCCGGCGCAAGGGACAGGATGACAGATACGCAGTATTTT,CSSGARDRMTDTQYF
-,TRBJ1-2,TRBV6-5,TRBD1,TGTGCCAGCAGCTGGGACCGGGACAGGGGAAATAGGGGCTACACCTTC,CASSWDRDRGNRGYTF
-,TRBJ2-3,TRBV4-1,-,TGCGCCAGCAGCCAAGATTTTGCCAGGGGAGGTGTGGCCCGGCAGTATTTT,CASSQDFARGGVARQYF
-,TRBJ2-5,TRBV7-8,TRBD2,TGTGCCAGCAGCGCCGGGACTAGGGACGAGACCCAGTACTTC,CASSAGTRDETQYF
-,TRBJ2-1,TRBV5-8,-,TGTGCCAGCAGCCCCCGGGCAGGGTGGAATGAGCAGTTCTTC,CASSPRAGWNEQFF
-,TRBJ1-5,TRBV19,TRBD1,TGTGCCAGTATCGGGACAGGGCCCAGGCAGCCCCAGCATTTT,CASIGTGPRQPQHF
-,TRBJ1-2,TRBV25-1,TRBD1,TGTGCCAGCAGTGAAGTTAGGACAGGGGGCAATCGGTATGGCTACACCTTC,CASSEVRTGGNRYGYTF
-,TRBJ2-5,TRBV12-3/TRBV12-4,-,TGTGCCAGCTCCGTTAACACCTTCCAAGAGACCCAGTACTTC,CASSVNTFQETQYF
-,TRBJ1-2,TRBV12-3/TRBV12-4,-,TGTGCCAGCAGTCCAGGGATCCTAGACTATGGCTACACCTTC,CASSPGILDYGYTF
-,TRBJ2-7,TRBV6-5,-,TGTGCCAGCACCCCCTCCGTCACCAACAGGGAGATCCAGTACTTC,CASTPSVTNREIQYF
few,TRBJ2-3,TRBV7-2,TRBD2,TGTGCCAGCGGACGGACTAGCGGGGGGGCCATGGATACGCAGTATTTT,CASGRTSGGAMDTQYF
-,TRBJ2-5,TRBV29-1,-,TGCAGCGTTGTAGGCCTCCGGGACACCATCTACAATGAGCAGTACTTC,CSVVGLRDTIYNEQYF
-,TRBJ2-7,TRBV12-3/TRBV12-4,TRBD2,TGTGCCGGCAGACAACCAGCGGGGGACTACGAGCAGTACTTC,CAGRQPAGDYEQYF
-,TRBJ1-2,TRBV12-3/TRBV12-4,-,TGTGCCAGCAGTCCGTTCCAGGGTATACAAGGCTACACCTTC,CASSPFQGIQGYTF
-,TRBJ2-5,TRBV11-2,-,TGTGCCAGCAGCTTAATAGGGGTGGAGGAGACCCAGTACTTC,CASSLIGVEETQYF